A selection of T cell receptor beta chains follows, all from one sample in a study of regulatory T cells in long-lasting Graves disease. TCRdb re-called the multiplex PCR reads with MiXCR, one entry per CDR3 protein. The sample carries a few hundred thousand distinct CDR3 sequences, under 20% recorded once. These same data were also listed under a study on T cells in Graves' hyperthyroidism and ophthalmopathy.

The sample here was peripheral blood mononuclear cells (PBMCs), taken at new diagnosis, from a patient treated with antithyroid drugs. The receptors originated from a woman between 18 and 29 years old with Graves disease. Each CDR3 is given with its conserved first and last residue. D genes are given only for firm matches. Rows may omit the clone size; those that give it use once, few, many or a size class.

CDR3 DNA,CDR3 protein,clone size,J gene,D gene,V gene
TGTGCCAGCAGCTTTACTAGCGGGAGGGCCAGGGATACGCAGTATTTT,CASSFTSGRARDTQYF,NA,TRBJ2-3,TRBD2,TRBV11-2
TGTGCCAGCAGCATCGATGCCCCAGGGGGCACAGATACGCAGTATTTT,CASSIDAPGGTDTQYF,many,TRBJ2-3,NA,TRBV11-2
TGTGCCAGCAGACAGGAGAACACCGGGGAGCTGTTTTTT,CASRQENTGELFF,few,TRBJ2-2,NA,TRBV28
TGTGCCAGCAGACCGCGGACTAGCGCCTCCTACAATGAGCAGTTCTTC,CASRPRTSASYNEQFF,many,TRBJ2-1,TRBD2,TRBV7-2
TGTGCCAGCAGTTTAGCGCGGGTACTAGCGGCCTCCAGCTCCTACAATGAGCAGTTCTTC,CASSLARVLAASSSYNEQFF,many,TRBJ2-1,TRBD2,TRBV12-3/TRBV12-4
TGTGCCAGCAGTTCGCTGCTAAGGTTTACCTCCTACAATGAGCAGTTCTTC,CASSSLLRFTSYNEQFF,many,TRBJ2-1,NA,TRBV28
TGTGCCAGCAGCCAACAAGTACAGGGGGTAAAAGCTTTCTTT,CASSQQVQGVKAFF,many,TRBJ1-1,TRBD1,TRBV3-1
TGTGCCAGCAGTAGGGGGGGAAGCGCTGAAGCTTTCTTT,CASSRGGSAEAFF,many,TRBJ1-1,NA,TRBV7-3
TGCAGTGCTTTAGCCAAGAATGGCTACACCTTC,CSALAKNGYTF,NA,TRBJ1-2,NA,TRBV20-1
TGTGCCAGCAGTCGGGGACAGCTTTATAATTCACCCCTCCACTTT,CASSRGQLYNSPLHF,NA,TRBJ1-6,TRBD1,TRBV12-3/TRBV12-4
TGTGCCAGCAGTACAGGGACCCACGAGCAGTACTTC,CASSTGTHEQYF,many,TRBJ2-7,NA,TRBV28
TGCGCCAGCAGCCTTTTTGCCCCCTGGGGGTCGAATGGCTACACCTTC,CASSLFAPWGSNGYTF,few,TRBJ1-2,NA,TRBV5-1
TGTGCCAGCAGCCGCCCCGGGGGGTCCAACGAGCAGTACTTC,CASSRPGGSNEQYF,NA,TRBJ2-7,TRBD2,TRBV7-9
TGTGCCAGCAGTACAGGAGTCTCTGGGGCCAACGTCCTGACTTTC,CASSTGVSGANVLTF,few,TRBJ2-6,NA,TRBV9
TGTGCCAGCAGCGCCTCCTTACAGGGGCCTCAGCCCCAGCATTTT,CASSASLQGPQPQHF,many,TRBJ1-5,TRBD1,TRBV7-9
TGTGCCAGCAGCTTGGATGGTAGGACCACAGATACGCAGTATTTT,CASSLDGRTTDTQYF,NA,TRBJ2-3,NA,TRBV5-5
TGCAGGGGGGCTAGTGGGGACAATGAGCAGTTCTTC,CRGASGDNEQFF,many,TRBJ2-1,NA,TRBV20-1
TGTGCCAGCAACTCCCCCGGGACTGGCTACACCTTC,CASNSPGTGYTF,NA,TRBJ1-2,NA,TRBV6-1
TGTGCCAGCAGCGTAGAGGGCACTGGCGTCTCTGGAAACACCATATATTTT,CASSVEGTGVSGNTIYF,NA,TRBJ1-3,NA,TRBV9
TGTGCCAGCAACTTAGGGACAGGGTTTGGCTACACCTTC,CASNLGTGFGYTF,many,TRBJ1-2,TRBD1,TRBV12-3/TRBV12-4
TGCGCCAGCAGCTTGCAAGGGGGCTCGAACACTGAAGCTTTCTTT,CASSLQGGSNTEAFF,many,TRBJ1-1,TRBD1,TRBV5-1
TGTGCTAGTGGTTTGGTACTGGGCTACAGCGACAATGAGCAGTTCTTC,CASGLVLGYSDNEQFF,many,TRBJ2-1,NA,TRBV12-5
TGTGCCAGCAGCTTTCGACAGGGAGAGTACAATGAGCAGTTCTTC,CASSFRQGEYNEQFF,NA,TRBJ2-1,TRBD1,TRBV3-1
TGTGCCAGTACTTTCGGGGACAGGGAGAACACTGAAGCTTTCTTT,CASTFGDRENTEAFF,NA,TRBJ1-1,TRBD1,TRBV19
TGTGCCAGCGTTACACCGGGGGTAAACACTGAAGCTTTCTTT,CASVTPGVNTEAFF,many,TRBJ1-1,NA,TRBV28
TGTGCCAGCACCCGAAATCCCCTCACAGATACGCAGTATTTT,CASTRNPLTDTQYF,many,TRBJ2-3,NA,TRBV2
TGTGCCGGCAGGGGCTCTGGGGCCAACGTCCTGACTTTC,CAGRGSGANVLTF,NA,TRBJ2-6,NA,TRBV12-3/TRBV12-4
TGTGCCAGCAAACCTTCTAGCGGGAACGCGAACACCGGGGAGCTGTTTTTT,CASKPSSGNANTGELFF,NA,TRBJ2-2,TRBD2,TRBV6-2/TRBV6-3
TGTGCCAGCTCACGGGCAGGGGAGCTTCGCGGGGAGCTGTTTTTT,CASSRAGELRGELFF,many,TRBJ2-2,NA,TRBV18
TGTGCCAGCAGTCAGACAGGGTTTTCCCTCCACTTT,CASSQTGFSLHF,NA,TRBJ1-6,TRBD1,TRBV12-3/TRBV12-4
TGCGCCAGCGCAAGACTAGCGGGAGGATTCAGCTCCTACGAGCAGTACTTC,CASARLAGGFSSYEQYF,many,TRBJ2-7,TRBD2,TRBV5-1
TGTGCCAGCAGGTCTGGGAGTCGGAACATTCAGTACTTC,CASRSGSRNIQYF,many,TRBJ2-4,NA,TRBV28
TGCGCCAGCAGCCGGGGACAGGGGACGAGCGAGCAGTTCTTC,CASSRGQGTSEQFF,many,TRBJ2-1,TRBD1,TRBV5-1
TGTGCCAGCGGCCGGGGACAGGGACGGAATGAAAAACTGTTTTTT,CASGRGQGRNEKLFF,NA,TRBJ1-4,TRBD1,TRBV3-1
TGCAGTGCTAGAGAGGGGGGCGGGGAGCTGTTTTTT,CSAREGGGELFF,few,TRBJ2-2,NA,TRBV20-1
TGTGCCAGCAGTGAACATAGGGGGTCCGGGGAGCTGTTTTTT,CASSEHRGSGELFF,many,TRBJ2-2,NA,TRBV6-1
TGTGCCAGCTACGACAGGGGATCGTGGGAGCAGTACTTC,CASYDRGSWEQYF,many,TRBJ2-7,TRBD1,TRBV6-2/TRBV6-3
TGCAGTGCTAGAGCCCTACTAGACGGGGGAAACACTGAAGCTTTCTTT,CSARALLDGGNTEAFF,many,TRBJ1-1,NA,TRBV20-1
TGTGCCAGTACTAGCGCCCACGAGCAGTACTTC,CASTSAHEQYF,NA,TRBJ2-7,TRBD2,TRBV7-9
TGTGCCAGCAGCCAAGTACCGAGGGGGGGCGCGGGCCAGCCCCAGCATTTT,CASSQVPRGGAGQPQHF,NA,TRBJ1-5,NA,TRBV7-2
TGTGCCAGCAGCTTAGACAGTACGCAGTATTTT,CASSLDSTQYF,many,TRBJ2-3,NA,TRBV7-8
TGCAGTGCTCCGACTGGACCTGCTTCACCCCTCCACTTT,CSAPTGPASPLHF,NA,TRBJ1-6,NA,TRBV20-1
TGTGCCATCAGCCCACAGGGGTGGGGCTACGAGCAGTACTTC,CAISPQGWGYEQYF,many,TRBJ2-7,TRBD1,TRBV10-3